One and the same sample provided the 23 T cell receptor beta chains below, sequenced in a study of control samples from healthy donors and cancer patients. Sequencing was performed with immunoSEQ multiplex PCR; in TCRdb, only in-frame clones are kept and a portion is missing. The table includes 25,000 to 30,000 clones, about 82% detected once. Material: PBMCs. These receptors originate from a woman aged 60 to 75 with head and neck cancer.

The chain recombines TRBV2 with TRBJ2-3; the D is unclear. Per germline, CDR1 SNHLY and CDR2 FYNNEI. Trimming shortened V by 5 bases and J by 0 bases, and 9 bases separated the two germline ends. CDR3 size: 14 residues. This chain's CDR3 is CASSRTMSTDTQYF. CDR3 DNA sequence: TGTGCCAGCAGTCGGACGATGAGCACAGATACGCAGTATTTT.

The chain links TRBV9 to TRBJ1-4; D may be TRBD1 (5 bases). Trimming took off 2 bases at V and 3 bases at J, with 11 bases between the two ends. The germline V gene encodes CDR1 SGDLS and CDR2 YYNGEE. This CDR3 contains 15 residues. The CDR3 protein is CASSVQGSSNEKLFF. DNA for the CDR3: TGTGCCAGCAGCGTCCAGGGTAGTTCTAATGAAAAACTGTTTTTT.

The V call is TRBV9, the J call TRBJ2-1; TRBD2 aligns across 8 bases. Germline V gene data show CDR1 as SGDLS and CDR2 as YYNGEE. V gave up 0 bases and J gave up 4 bases; unmatched junction bases: 6. This CDR3 is 16 amino acids long. The CDR3 is CASSVEAGGPYNEQFF. The DNA for the CDR3 is TGTGCCAGCAGCGTAGAGGCGGGGGGTCCGTACAATGAGCAGTTCTTC.

This chain connects TRBV27 to TRBJ1-4; 12 nucleotides line up with TRBD1. V shed 4 bases, J shed 7 bases, and the junction held 7 bases outside the gene matches. The germline CDR1 and CDR2 sequences are MNHEY and SMNVEV (reference sequence). The CDR3 has 16 amino acids. CDR3: CASSSGTGGDSEKLFF. The CDR3, as DNA: TGTGCCAGCAGTTCTGGGACAGGGGGCGATAGTGAAAAACTGTTTTTT.

Only a few counts were recorded for this clone. CDR3: CASSQNHKPGNTIYF. DNA of the CDR3: TGTGCCAGCAGCCAAAACCATAAACCTGGAAACACCATATATTTT. V usage is TRBV3-1 (or the pseudogene TRBV3-2) and J usage is TRBJ1-3; D is unclear. V gave up 2 bases and J gave up 2 bases, with 10 bases separating them. The germline gives CDR1 LGHDT, CDR2 YNNKEL (reference sequence). The CDR3 loop spans 15 amino acids.

This chain joins TRBV6-5 and TRBJ1-4, with D perhaps TRBD1 (5 bases). This CDR3 is built from 16 residues. CDR1 and CDR2 (germline): MNHEY, SVGAGI. Trimming took 0 bases from V and 4 from J, leaving 12 bases between them. CDR3 DNA: TGTGCCAGCAGTTACTCTTGGGGCGGAATTAATGAAAAACTGTTTTTT. Amino acid sequence: CASSYSWGGINEKLFF.

CDR3 bases: TGTGCCAGCAGTAAATCTCGACAGCAGAACTATGGCTACACCTTC. Its translation: CASSKSRQQNYGYTF. The chain links TRBV6-2 or TRBV6-3 to TRBJ1-2, with D possibly being TRBD1 (5 bases). Germline CDR1 reads MNHEY; CDR2 reads SVGEGT. V shed 5 bases and J shed 2 bases, with 15 bases lying between them. CDR3 size: 15 residues.

The J gene is TRBJ1-4, the V gene TRBV5-5, with D maybe TRBD1 (5 bases). Germline V gives CDR1 SGHKS, CDR2 YYEKEE (reference sequence). Trimming cost V 2 bases and J 8 bases, with 19 bases left between them. This CDR3 spans 16 amino acids. The CDR3 region is CASSLRTGEVWEKLFF. The CDR3 DNA follows: TGTGCCAGCAGCTTACGGACGGGGGAGGTTTGGGAAAAACTGTTTTTT.

This sequence joins TRBV15 and TRBJ1-6; D perhaps matches TRBD1 (6 bases). V was pared by 3 bases and J by 6 bases, with 15 bases between. The germline V gene encodes CDR1 LNHNV and CDR2 YYDKDF (reference sequence). The CDR3 spans 16 residues. In DNA form, the CDR3 reads TGTGCCACCAGCAGGGAAACAGGGTTAGTTAATTCACCCCTCCACTTT. Translated, it gives CATSRETGLVNSPLHF.

The V and J genes are TRBV19 and TRBJ2-2, with D hard to call. Germline V lookup: CDR1 LNHDA, CDR2 SQIVND (reference sequence). V was pared by 1 base and J by 1 base, with 4 bases between. The CDR3 loop spans 14 amino acids. The CDR3 nucleotides are TGTGCCAGTAGTATAGCAGGGAACACCGGGGAGCTGTTTTTT. Translated, it gives CASSIAGNTGELFF.

V usage is TRBV7-8 and J usage is TRBJ2-1; 10 bases map to TRBD2. The germline CDR1 and CDR2 sequences are SGHVS and FQNEAQ. There are 15 residues in the CDR3. With V trimmed by 3 bases and J by 8 bases, 7 bases remained unmatched. Here the CDR3 DNA reads TGTGCCAGCAGCTTTCTAGCGGGAGCTACACATGAGCAGTTCTTC. Translation: CASSFLAGATHEQFF.

The J gene is TRBJ1-5, the V gene TRBV9; TRBD1 is a possible D gene (5 bases). The CDR3 is made up of 14 amino acids. Deletions cut 3 bases from V and 7 bases from J, with 14 bases between. Germline CDR1 and CDR2: SGDLS and YYNGEE. The CDR3: CASSGDPRGQPQHF. CDR3 nucleotide sequence: TGTGCCAGCAGCGGGGACCCGCGGGGGCAGCCCCAGCATTTT.

The chain combines TRBV11-2 with TRBJ2-1; 11 bases fit TRBD2. The CDR3 is made up of 18 amino acids. Unmatched junction bases numbered 7, after V lost 3 bases and J lost 0 bases. CDR1 is SGHAT and CDR2 is FQNNGV in the germline V gene. This CDR3 is CASSLLLAGDASYNEQFF. As DNA, the CDR3 is TGTGCCAGCAGCTTGCTACTAGCGGGGGACGCCTCCTACAATGAGCAGTTCTTC.

The chain has TRBV11-2 and TRBJ1-2; D might be TRBD1 (6 bases). From germline, CDR1 is SGHAT and CDR2 FQNNGV. The V end was cut by 2 bases, the J end by 6 bases, with 10 bases between. There are 13 residues in the CDR3. As DNA, the CDR3 is TGTGCCAGCAGCTTATCCCCAGGGGATGGCTACACCTTC. Its translation is CASSLSPGDGYTF. Combining the CDR3 with reference TRBV11-2 and TRBJ1-2 gives the whole variable domain EAGVAQSPRYKIIEKRQSVAFWCNPISGHATLYWYQQILGQGPKLLIQFQNNGVVDDSQLPKDRFSAERLKGVDSTLKIQPAKLEDSAVYLCASSLSPGDGYTFGSGTRLTVV.

The chain combines TRBV19 with TRBJ2-1; D not resolved. This CDR3 contains 14 residues. Germline-derived CDR1 and CDR2 are LNHDA and SQIVND (reference sequence). Deletions cut 8 bases from V and 1 base from J, with 12 bases between. CDR3 DNA: TGTGCCAGTTGCCCACTCGGATCCTACAATGAGCAGTTCTTC. Residues: CASCPLGSYNEQFF.

V usage is TRBV4-2 and J usage is TRBJ1-6, with 9 nucleotides matching TRBD1. Unmatched junction bases numbered 4, after V lost 1 base and J lost 9 bases. Germline values: CDR1 LGHNA, CDR2 YNFKEQ. The CDR3 loop spans 15 amino acids. The CDR3 DNA reads TGTGCCAGCAGCCAAGCCTGGGACAGGGCTTCACCCCTCCACTTT. It specifies CASSQAWDRASPLHF.

V gene TRBV24-1 combines with J gene TRBJ2-2, with 11 bases fitting TRBD1. Germline CDR1 KGHDR, CDR2 SFDVKD. The J segment lost 5 bases and the V segment lost 7 bases, leaving 5 bases of the junction unmatched. This CDR3 has 15 amino acids. In DNA form, the CDR3 reads TGTGCCACCAGGGACGGGACAGGGGGGACCGGGGAGCTGTTTTTT. It translates to CATRDGTGGTGELFF.

The chain recombines TRBV5-6 with TRBJ2-7; D may be TRBD1 (6 bases). CDR1 SGHDT and CDR2 YYEEEE come from the germline V gene. Trimming left V 1 base short and J 3 bases short, with 11 bases between. The CDR3 spans 14 residues. The CDR3 reads CASSLPTGNYEQYF. The CDR3 DNA reads TGTGCCAGCAGCTTGCCAACAGGGAACTACGAGCAGTACTTC.

Written as DNA, the CDR3 is TGCGCCAGCAGCTTGGCTAACAGGGGATGGGATGGCTACACCTTC. Translation gives CASSLANRGWDGYTF. The chain joins TRBV5-1 to TRBJ1-2; TRBD1 matches at 7 bases. From germline, CDR1 is SGHRS and CDR2 YFSETQ. CDR3 length: 15 amino acids. V was clipped by 0 bases and J by 6 bases; unmatched bases: 8.

The chain recombines TRBV2 with TRBJ1-1; TRBD1 is a possible D gene (6 bases). V gave up 5 bases and J gave up 1 base, with 17 bases separating them. The CDR3 is made up of 16 amino acids. Germline V gene data show CDR1 as SNHLY and CDR2 as FYNNEI. The CDR3 sequence is CASSFITGFENTEAFF. The CDR3 DNA sequence: TGTGCCAGCAGTTTCATCACAGGGTTCGAGAACACTGAAGCTTTCTTT.

This chain connects TRBV27 to TRBJ2-6, with a tentative D call TRBD1 (6 bases). The germline CDR1 and CDR2 sequences are MNHEY and SMNVEV (reference sequence). V was cut by 6 bases and J by 0 bases, with 15 bases left in between. The CDR3 has 17 residues. CDR3 protein: CASSPERGSSGANVLTF. For the CDR3, the DNA is TGTGCCAGCAGCCCCGAAAGGGGGAGCTCTGGGGCCAACGTCCTGACTTTC.

The sample holds one count of this clone. The rearrangement links TRBV6-5 to TRBJ2-7; tentatively, D is TRBD1 (6 bases). The germline CDR1 and CDR2 sequences are MNHEY and SVGAGI. The CDR3 totals 15 residues. V was clipped by 6 bases and J by 2 bases, with 17 bases between them. CDR3 region: CASSYDVAGAYEQYF. The CDR3 DNA reads TGTGCCAGCAGCTACGACGTTGCAGGGGCCTACGAGCAGTACTTC.

The rearrangement uses TRBV7-3 and TRBJ2-1; TRBD2 agrees at 10 bases. The CDR3 spans 14 residues. The germline gives CDR1 SGHTA, CDR2 FQGTGA. With V trimmed by 6 bases and J by 6 bases, 5 bases remained unmatched. The chain's CDR3 is CASSLAGGFNEQFF. CDR3 bases: TGTGCCAGCAGTTTAGCGGGGGGTTTCAATGAGCAGTTCTTC.